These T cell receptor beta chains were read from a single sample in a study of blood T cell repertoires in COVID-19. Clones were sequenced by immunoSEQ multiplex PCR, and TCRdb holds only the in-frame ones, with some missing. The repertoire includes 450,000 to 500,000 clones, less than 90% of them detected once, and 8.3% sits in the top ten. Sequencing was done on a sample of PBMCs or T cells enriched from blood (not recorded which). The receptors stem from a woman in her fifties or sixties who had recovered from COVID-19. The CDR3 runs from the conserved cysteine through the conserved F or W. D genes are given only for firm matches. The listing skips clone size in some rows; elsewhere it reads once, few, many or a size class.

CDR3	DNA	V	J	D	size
CASSSREVVYGYTF	TGTGCCAGCAGCTCCCGGGAGGTGGTCTATGGCTACACCTTC	TRBV6-6	TRBJ1-2	-	-
CASSSKGGVNTEAFF	TGTGCCAGCAGTTCAAAAGGTGGAGTGAACACTGAAGCTTTCTTT	TRBV6-5	TRBJ1-1	-	-
CASSELTGGVYNEQFF	TGCGCCAGCAGTGAGTTGACAGGGGGGGTCTACAATGAGCAGTTCTTC	TRBV10-1	TRBJ2-1	TRBD1	-
CAISGPGKGGQGPINYGYTF	TGTGCCATCAGTGGGCCAGGGAAGGGGGGACAGGGACCAATTAACTATGGCTACACCTTC	TRBV10-3	TRBJ1-2	TRBD1	-
CATSEGGGTDTQYF	TGTGCCACCAGTGAAGGGGGGGGCACAGATACGCAGTATTTT	TRBV24-1	TRBJ2-3	-	once
CASSVQGWYQETQYF	TGTGCCAGCAGCGTACAGGGATGGTACCAAGAGACCCAGTACTTC	TRBV9	TRBJ2-5	-	-
CASGTQGWGQPQHF	TGTGCTAGTGGAACCCAGGGATGGGGCCAGCCCCAGCATTTT	TRBV12-5	TRBJ1-5	-	-
CASSSDIRTEAFF	TGTGCCAGCAGCTCCGACATCCGCACTGAAGCTTTCTTT	TRBV5-5	TRBJ1-1	-	-
CASRNAGTGGTPLHF	TGTGCCAGCAGAAACGCCGGGACAGGGGGCACACCCCTCCACTTT	TRBV6-5	TRBJ1-6	TRBD1	-
CASSYGGTHGNTGELFF	TGTGCCAGCAGTTACGGTGGGACACACGGAAACACCGGGGAGCTGTTTTTT	TRBV6-2/TRBV6-3	TRBJ2-2	-	-
CSVVGRVVNTEAFF	TGCAGCGTTGTGGGCAGGGTAGTGAACACTGAAGCTTTCTTT	TRBV29-1	TRBJ1-1	-	-
CASSTRTGETETQYF	TGCGCCAGCAGCACCCGGACAGGGGAGACGGAGACCCAGTACTTC	TRBV5-1	TRBJ2-5	TRBD1	-
CASPTGGENTEAFF	TGTGCCAGCCCTACTGGGGGGGAGAACACTGAAGCTTTCTTT	TRBV27	TRBJ1-1	-	-
CASSYDSLRTYEQYF	TGTGCCAGCAGTTACGACAGCTTAAGAACCTACGAGCAGTACTTC	TRBV6-5	TRBJ2-7	-	-
CASSETWATNEKLFF	TGTGCCAGCAGTGAAACTTGGGCGACTAATGAAAAACTGTTTTTT	TRBV2	TRBJ1-4	-	-
CASSLLAPNSPLHF	TGTGCCAGCAGTTTATTGGCTCCAAATTCACCCCTCCACTTT	TRBV27	TRBJ1-6	-	-
CATSDRTLTVEQFF	TGTGCCACCAGTGATCGGACTCTAACGGTTGAGCAGTTCTTC	TRBV24-1	TRBJ2-1	-	-
CATSDGQEGLGAKNIQYF	TGTGCCACCAGTGACGGACAGGAGGGATTAGGGGCCAAAAACATTCAGTACTTC	TRBV24-1	TRBJ2-4	-	once
CASSSSGGNTIYF	TGTGCCAGCAGTTCGTCAGGTGGAAACACCATATATTTT	TRBV27	TRBJ1-3	-	once
CASSPGQSLRAFF	TGTGCCAGCAGCCCTGGACAGTCCTTAAGAGCTTTCTTT	TRBV3-1/TRBV3-2	TRBJ1-1	-	-
CASSLGRAGRESYTF	TGTGCCAGCAGCTTAGGGCGAGCCGGGAGGGAGAGCTACACCTTC	TRBV7-8	TRBJ1-2	-	-
CASSQDRAGYNEQFF	TGTGCCAGCAGCCAAGATAGGGCAGGGTACAATGAGCAGTTCTTC	TRBV3-1/TRBV3-2	TRBJ2-1	-	-
CASSFQSSEKLFF	TGTGCCAGCAGTTTTCAGTCTAGCGAAAAACTGTTTTTT	TRBV6-5	TRBJ1-4	-	once
CASSAFPQASETQYF	TGCGCCAGCAGCGCTTTCCCACAGGCCTCGGAGACCCAGTACTTC	TRBV5-1	TRBJ2-5	-	-
CASSVESPLHF	TGTGCCAGCAGCGTGGAGTCACCCCTCCACTTT	TRBV6-5	TRBJ1-6	-	-
CASSRGSRRLNTIYF	TGCGCCAGCAGTCGGGGTAGCAGGCGGCTGAACACCATATATTTT	TRBV10-2	TRBJ1-3	-	-
CASSLAGTGPNQPQHF	TGTGCCAGCAGCTTGGCCGGGACAGGGCCTAATCAGCCCCAGCATTTT	TRBV3-1/TRBV3-2	TRBJ1-5	TRBD1	few
CASSEPDRLEQFF	TGTGCCAGCAGTGAACCTGACAGGCTAGAGCAGTTCTTC	TRBV2	TRBJ2-1	-	-
CASSLVPGTDTQYF	TGCGCCAGCAGCTTGGTGCCGGGGACAGATACGCAGTATTTT	TRBV5-1	TRBJ2-3	-	-
CASRLTPGLAGGRVFADTQYF	TGCGCCAGCAGGCTGACTCCGGGACTAGCGGGGGGCCGCGTCTTTGCAGATACGCAGTATTTT	TRBV5-1	TRBJ2-3	TRBD2	once
CASSARRDFNYGYTF	TGTGCCAGCAGCGCCCGCAGGGATTTTAACTATGGCTACACCTTC	TRBV9	TRBJ1-2	-	-
CAWIGRGNTGELFF	TGTGCCTGGATAGGCAGGGGGAACACCGGGGAGCTGTTTTTT	TRBV30	TRBJ2-2	-	-